The following is a TCR beta chain sequence with its context. This probably arose from a read error, given a far larger clone one base away. Libraries were prepared by immunoSEQ multiplex PCR; TCRdb keeps only in-frame clonotypes and omits some of them. The table has more than 7,000 clones, roughly 85% seen once; the top ten hold about 32%. The data originate from a study of T cell clonotyping in hematopoietic cell transplantation. The CDR3 has 14 amino acids. From germline, CDR1 is SGHNT and CDR2 YYREEE (reference sequence). The sequence was collected from a female patient under 45 who had an allogeneic stem cell transplant, so the T cells may come from the graft donor. Some clones in this sample may be carry-over from other donors' samples. The chain combines TRBV5-4 with TRBJ1-3; D might be TRBD1 (5 bases). Sequencing was performed on PBMCs, taken 180 days after allogeneic stem cell transplant. CDR3 sequence: CASSQGDSGNTIYF. In nucleotides, the CDR3 is TGCGCCAGCAGCCAAGGGGACTCTGGAAACACCATATATTTT.